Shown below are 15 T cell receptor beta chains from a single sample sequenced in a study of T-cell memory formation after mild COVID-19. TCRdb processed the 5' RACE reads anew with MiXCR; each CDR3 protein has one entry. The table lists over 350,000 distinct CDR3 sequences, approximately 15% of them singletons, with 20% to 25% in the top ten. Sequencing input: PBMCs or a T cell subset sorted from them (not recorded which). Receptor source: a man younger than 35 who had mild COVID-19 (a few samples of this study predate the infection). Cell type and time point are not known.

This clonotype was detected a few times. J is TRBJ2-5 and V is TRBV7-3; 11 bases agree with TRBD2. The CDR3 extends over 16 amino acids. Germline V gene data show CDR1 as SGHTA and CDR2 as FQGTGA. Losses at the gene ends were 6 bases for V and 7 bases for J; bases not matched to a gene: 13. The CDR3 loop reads CASRPDSGGAAATQYF. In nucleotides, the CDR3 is TGTGCCAGCAGGCCCGATAGCGGGGGGGCAGCGGCGACCCAGTACTTC.

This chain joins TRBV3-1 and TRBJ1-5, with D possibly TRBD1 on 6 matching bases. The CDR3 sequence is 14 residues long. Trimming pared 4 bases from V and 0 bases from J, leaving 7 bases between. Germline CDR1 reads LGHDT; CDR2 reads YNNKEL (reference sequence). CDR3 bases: TGTGCCAGCAGCCGGGGGCATAGCAATCAGCCCCAGCATTTT. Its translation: CASSRGHSNQPQHF.

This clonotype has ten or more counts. CDR3 sequence (DNA): TGTGCCAGCAGATCAGGGGGCGGGGGTTCACCCCTCCACTTT. This translates into CASRSGGGGSPLHF. The gene calls are TRBV27 and TRBJ1-6; 8 nucleotides agree with TRBD1. The CDR3 runs 14 residues. Germline V gene lookup returns CDR1 MNHEY and CDR2 SMNVEV (reference sequence). J lost 9 bases, V lost 6 bases, and 7 bases had no gene match.

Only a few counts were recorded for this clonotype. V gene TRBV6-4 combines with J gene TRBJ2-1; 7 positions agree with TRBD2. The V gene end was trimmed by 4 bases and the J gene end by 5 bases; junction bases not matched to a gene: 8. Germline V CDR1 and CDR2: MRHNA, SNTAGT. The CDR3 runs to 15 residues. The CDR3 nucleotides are TGTGCCAGCAGTGGGGCGTCTAGCGGAAACAATGAGCAGTTCTTC. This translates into CASSGASSGNNEQFF.

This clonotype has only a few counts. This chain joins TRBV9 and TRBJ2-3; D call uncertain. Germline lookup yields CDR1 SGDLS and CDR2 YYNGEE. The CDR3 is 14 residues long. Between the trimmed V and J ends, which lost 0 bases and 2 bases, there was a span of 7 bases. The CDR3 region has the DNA TGTGCCAGCAGCGTAGGCAGGATCACAGATACGCAGTATTTT. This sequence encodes CASSVGRITDTQYF.

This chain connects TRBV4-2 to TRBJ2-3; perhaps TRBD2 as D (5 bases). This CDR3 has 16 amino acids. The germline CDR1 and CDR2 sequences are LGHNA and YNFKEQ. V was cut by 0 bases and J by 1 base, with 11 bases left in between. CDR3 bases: TGTGCCAGCAGCCAAGATTTCGGGATTCGCACAGATACGCAGTATTTT. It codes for CASSQDFGIRTDTQYF.

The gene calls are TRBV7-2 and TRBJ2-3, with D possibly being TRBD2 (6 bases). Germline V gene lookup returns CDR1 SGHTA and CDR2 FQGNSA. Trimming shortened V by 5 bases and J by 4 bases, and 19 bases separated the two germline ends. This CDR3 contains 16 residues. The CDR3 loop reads CASSPTGTVGADTQYF. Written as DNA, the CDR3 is TGTGCCAGCAGCCCAACCGGGACTGTGGGCGCAGATACGCAGTATTTT.

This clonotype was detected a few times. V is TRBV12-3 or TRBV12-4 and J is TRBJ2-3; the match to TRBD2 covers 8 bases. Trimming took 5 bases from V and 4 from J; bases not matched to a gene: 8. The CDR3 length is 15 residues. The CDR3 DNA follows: TGTGCCAGCAGTGGACCGGGACTAGAGGCAGATACGCAGTATTTT. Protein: CASSGPGLEADTQYF.

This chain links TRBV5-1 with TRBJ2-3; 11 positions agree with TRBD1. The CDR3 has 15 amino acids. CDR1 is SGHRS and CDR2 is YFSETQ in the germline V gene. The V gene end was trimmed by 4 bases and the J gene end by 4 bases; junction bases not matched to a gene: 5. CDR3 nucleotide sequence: TGCGCCAGCAGCCGGGGACAGGGGGGGCCAGATACGCAGTATTTT. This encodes CASSRGQGGPDTQYF.

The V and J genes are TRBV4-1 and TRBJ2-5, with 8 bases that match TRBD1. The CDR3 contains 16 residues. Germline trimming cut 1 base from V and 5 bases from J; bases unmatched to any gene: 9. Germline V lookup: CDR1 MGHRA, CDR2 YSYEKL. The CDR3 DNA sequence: TGCGCCAGCAGCCAAGTCCAGGGGGCAACGGGTGAGACCCAGTACTTC. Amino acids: CASSQVQGATGETQYF.

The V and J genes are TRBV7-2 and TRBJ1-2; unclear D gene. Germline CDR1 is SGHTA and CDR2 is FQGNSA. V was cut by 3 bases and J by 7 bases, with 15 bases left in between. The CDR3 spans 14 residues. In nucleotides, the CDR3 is TGTGCCAGCAGCTTGATAGGCCCACCGGGTGGCTACACCTTC. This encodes CASSLIGPPGGYTF.

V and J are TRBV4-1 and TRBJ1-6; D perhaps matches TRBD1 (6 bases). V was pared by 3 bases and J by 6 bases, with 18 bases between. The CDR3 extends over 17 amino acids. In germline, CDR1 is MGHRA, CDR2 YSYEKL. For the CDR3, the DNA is TGCGCCAGCAGCCAGGTACAACAGGGTATGGGTAATTCACCCCTCCACTTT. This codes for CASSQVQQGMGNSPLHF.

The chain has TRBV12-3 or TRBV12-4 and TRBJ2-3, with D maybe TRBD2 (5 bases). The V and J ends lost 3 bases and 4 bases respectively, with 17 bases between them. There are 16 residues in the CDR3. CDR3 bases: TGTGCCAGCAGTTTCGTACTAGGTGGGCCCCCAGATACGCAGTATTTT. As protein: CASSFVLGGPPDTQYF.

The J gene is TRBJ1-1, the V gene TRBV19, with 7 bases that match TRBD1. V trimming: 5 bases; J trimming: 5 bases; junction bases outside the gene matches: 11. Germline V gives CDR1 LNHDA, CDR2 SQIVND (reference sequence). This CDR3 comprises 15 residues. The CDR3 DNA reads TGTGCCAGTAGTCATCCGGGACAGATCCTGACTGAAGCTTTCTTT. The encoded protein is CASSHPGQILTEAFF.

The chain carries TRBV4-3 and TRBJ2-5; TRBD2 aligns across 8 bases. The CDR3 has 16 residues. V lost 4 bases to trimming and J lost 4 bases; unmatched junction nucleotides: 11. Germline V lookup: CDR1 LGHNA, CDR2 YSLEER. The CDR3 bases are TGCGCCAGCAGCCTTTCCTGGACGGGGGGGCGAGAGACCCAGTACTTC. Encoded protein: CASSLSWTGGRETQYF.